A single sample is the source of the 18 T cell receptor beta chains below, sequenced in a study of shared clonotypes between healthy human individuals. Terminally differentiated effector memory CD45RA+ cells were left out of the naive CD8 fraction, which was CD45RO-negative and positively selected for CCR7. Profiling relied on immunoSEQ multiplex PCR, and the TCRdb table lists in-frame clones only, not all of them. This table holds about 1.9 million clones, 80% to 95% found once. The specimen was naive CD8+ T cells from PBMCs. The receptor source for this set is a man aged 18 to 35 in good health. Some clones in this sample may be carry-over from other donors' samples.

The chain has TRBV29-1 and TRBJ2-1, with D maybe TRBD2 (5 bases). The CDR3 is made up of 11 amino acids. V gave up 8 bases and J gave up 5 bases, with 10 bases separating them. Per the germline V gene, CDR1 is SQVTM and CDR2 is ANQGSEA. The CDR3 DNA sequence: TGCAGCCCTTGGCGGGACAATGAGCAGTTCTTC. Its translation: CSPWRDNEQFF.

V usage is TRBV7-9 and J usage is TRBJ2-5, with D unclear. The CDR3 has 11 amino acids. Germline V CDR1 and CDR2: SEHNR, FQNEAQ (reference sequence). V was cut by 5 bases and J by 7 bases, with 8 bases left in between. The CDR3, as DNA: TGTGCCAGCAGCAGAGGTGGGACCCAGTACTTC. As protein: CASSRGGTQYF.

In its sample, this clone was seen a few times. This chain links TRBV2 with TRBJ1-1; no clear D. Trimming shortened V by 6 bases and J by 1 base, and 12 bases separated the two germline ends. Germline values: CDR1 SNHLY, CDR2 FYNNEI. This CDR3 comprises 14 residues. CDR3 DNA sequence: TGTGCCAGCAGGGTGACACCAAGGAACACTGAAGCTTTCTTT. Translation: CASRVTPRNTEAFF. The complete variable domain, with remaining parts taken from reference TRBV2 and TRBJ1-1, reads EPEVTQTPSHQVTQMGQEVILRCVPISNHLYFYWYRQILGQKVEFLVSFYNNEISEKSEIFDDQFSVERPDGSNFTLKIRSTKLEDSAMYFCASRVTPRNTEAFFGQGTRLTVV.

This sequence joins TRBV27 and TRBJ2-1, with D possibly TRBD1 on 5 matching bases. CDR3 length: 14 amino acids. CDR1 and CDR2 from the germline V gene are MNHEY and SMNVEV (reference sequence). The V gene lost 5 bases and the J gene lost 9 bases, with 17 bases spanning the gap. The CDR3 loop reads CASSPSGFNGEQFF. DNA for the CDR3: TGTGCCAGCAGTCCTTCAGGGTTTAACGGTGAGCAGTTCTTC.

The J gene is TRBJ2-1, the V gene TRBV7-9; 7 nucleotides align to TRBD2. Germline lookup yields CDR1 SEHNR and CDR2 FQNEAQ (reference sequence). The CDR3 runs to 15 residues. V gave up 4 bases and J gave up 6 bases; unmatched junction bases: 9. The CDR3: CASSSPGTKRNEQFF. The CDR3 coding sequence is TGTGCCAGCAGCTCCCCCGGGACTAAGCGCAATGAGCAGTTCTTC.

V is TRBV21-1 and J is TRBJ2-3; the table's D call, TRBD1, has no DNA check behind it. TRBV21-1 has pseudogene status. This CDR3 has 17 amino acids. CDR3 protein: CASLRREQGFRTDTQYF. Written as DNA, the CDR3 is TGTGCCAGCTTACGGAGAGAACAGGGGTTTCGCACAGATACGCAGTATTTT.

The chain employs TRBV9 and TRBJ2-6; D might be TRBD1 (6 bases). Looked up from germline, CDR1 is SGDLS and CDR2 is YYNGEE. The V end lost 0 bases, the J end lost 1 base, and 11 bases lay between the germline ends. There are 17 residues in the CDR3. CDR3 DNA: TGTGCCAGCAGCGTAGTAGGGGGAAGGTCTGGGGCCAACGTCCTGACTTTC. Residues: CASSVVGGRSGANVLTF.

Regarding this clone: The junction departs from the called germline gene at one end, perhaps through a read error. This same CDR3 is encoded by further DNA sequences in the sample. The chain is built from TRBV4-1 and TRBJ1-1, with D possibly TRBD1 on 5 matching bases. The CDR3 spans 14 residues. The V gene's germline CDR1 is MGHRA and CDR2 YSYEKL. DNA of the CDR3: TGTGCCAGCAGCCAACGAGGCGGGGGCACTGAAGCTTTCTTT. It yields the protein CASSQRGGGTEAFF.

Of note for this clone: Additional DNA sequences in this sample encode the identical CDR3. This rearrangement joins TRBV19 to TRBJ2-1; 8 bases align to TRBD2. The junction had 5 bases not matched to a gene; V was cut back by 3 bases and J by 4 bases. There are 15 residues in the CDR3. Germline-derived CDR1 and CDR2 are LNHDA and SQIVND (reference sequence). The chain's CDR3 is CASSITGGDYNEQFF. CDR3 DNA: TGTGCCAGTAGTATTACCGGGGGGGATTACAATGAGCAGTTCTTC.

The CDR3 protein is CASSPGQGRQPQHF. CDR3 bases: TGTGCCAGCAGCCCAGGACAGGGCCGTCAGCCCCAGCATTTT. The chain uses TRBV4-2 and TRBJ1-5; TRBD1 aligns across 8 bases. Unmatched junction bases numbered 5, after V lost 4 bases and J lost 6 bases. Germline V CDR1 and CDR2: LGHNA, YNFKEQ. This CDR3 is built from 14 residues.

Worth noting for this clone: Other DNA variants within this sample encode the same CDR3. The genes are TRBV5-6 and TRBJ1-2; D may be TRBD1 (5 bases). Trimming left V 4 bases short and J 5 bases short, with 12 bases between. The CDR3 contains 13 residues. Germline-derived CDR1 and CDR2 are SGHDT and YYEEEE. CDR3 in amino acids: CASSAGTVYGYTF. In nucleotides, the CDR3 is TGTGCCAGCAGCGCTGGGACGGTATATGGCTACACCTTC.

The genes are TRBV6-1 and TRBJ1-1; D might be TRBD1 (5 bases). CDR3 length equals 15 residues. V shed 1 base and J shed 0 bases, with 9 bases lying between them. From germline, CDR1 is MNHNS and CDR2 SASEGT. In nucleotides, the CDR3 is TGTGCCAGCAGTGAAGGAAACAGGATGAACACTGAAGCTTTCTTT. Its protein product is CASSEGNRMNTEAFF.

The CDR3 sequence is CASKRLRSSYEQYF. CDR3 nucleotide sequence: TGTGCCAGCAAACGATTACGCAGCTCCTACGAGCAGTACTTC. This chain links TRBV28 with TRBJ2-7; D remains unclear. The CDR3 is 14 residues long. The V end was cut by 7 bases, the J end by 0 bases, with 13 bases between. Looked up from germline, CDR1 is MDHEN and CDR2 is SYDVKM.

CDR3 residues: CASSTGLATSYEQYF. CDR3 DNA sequence: TGTGCCAGCAGTACAGGACTAGCGACCTCCTACGAGCAGTACTTC. The chain combines TRBV27 with TRBJ2-7; 9 nucleotides match TRBD2. The CDR3 length is 15 residues. V dropped 5 bases and J dropped 0; count of bases not matched to a gene: 5. CDR1 MNHEY and CDR2 SMNVEV come from the germline V gene (reference sequence).

The rearrangement uses TRBV19 and TRBJ1-5; no reliable D call. The CDR3 length is 13 residues. Germline V gene lookup returns CDR1 LNHDA and CDR2 SQIVND (reference sequence). The V end lost 3 bases, the J end lost 6 bases, and 9 bases lay between the germline ends. CDR3 sequence (DNA): TGTGCCAGTAGTATGTATGAGGGTCAGCCCCAGCATTTT. Its protein product is CASSMYEGQPQHF.

This chain connects TRBV5-1 to TRBJ1-1, with 7 positions matching TRBD1. J was trimmed by 0 bases and V by 4 bases; bases with no gene match: 6. CDR1 and CDR2 from the germline V gene are SGHRS and YFSETQ. This CDR3 spans 15 amino acids. The CDR3 region is CASSPGDRMNTEAFF. CDR3 coding DNA: TGCGCCAGCAGCCCCGGGGACAGAATGAACACTGAAGCTTTCTTT. Full variable domain (missing parts from reference TRBV5-1 and TRBJ1-1): KAGVTQTPRYLIKTRGQQVTLSCSPISGHRSVSWYQQTPGQGLQFLFEYFSETQRNKGNFPGRFSGRQFSNSRSEMNVSTLELGDSALYLCASSPGDRMNTEAFFGQGTRLTVV.

This rearrangement joins TRBV5-1 to TRBJ2-7, with TRBD1 matching 9 bases. CDR1 and CDR2 (germline): SGHRS, YFSETQ. The CDR3 contains 16 residues. The V segment lost 4 bases and the J segment 4 bases; nucleotides outside the gene matches: 12. Here the CDR3 DNA reads TGCGCCAGCAGCACGGGGTGGACAGGGGAAAGGTACGAGCAGTACTTC. Its protein product is CASSTGWTGERYEQYF.

The rearrangement links TRBV5-1 to TRBJ2-3, with a tentative D call TRBD1 (5 bases). The CDR3 is 16 residues long. V was pared by 0 bases and J by 0 bases, with 11 bases between. From germline, CDR1 is SGHRS and CDR2 YFSETQ. In DNA, the CDR3 is TGCGCCAGCAGCTTGGACCAGACAGCTAGCACAGATACGCAGTATTTT. Its protein product is CASSLDQTASTDTQYF.